Shown below are 20 T cell receptor beta chains from a single sample sequenced in a study of blood T cell repertoires in COVID-19. TCRdb keeps only in-frame clones here, not all; method: immunoSEQ multiplex PCR. Among around 340,000 clones, over 85% were seen once, and the ten largest hold roughly 4%. The sample taken for sequencing was peripheral blood. The receptors originated from an older woman with COVID-19, enrolled during active disease.

The chain has TRBV6-7 and TRBJ2-7; D unclear. TRBV6-7 is an ORF; its function is uncertain. There are 11 residues in the CDR3. Trimming took off 7 bases at V and 4 bases at J, with 8 bases between the two ends. The CDR3 sequence: CASKSFYEQYF. CDR3 in DNA: TGTGCCAGCAAAAGCTTTTACGAGCAGTACTTC.

This clone has just one count. The V gene is TRBV6-6, the J gene TRBJ1-2; 7 nucleotides agree with TRBD1. CDR1 is MNHNY, CDR2 SVGAGI, per germline (reference sequence). J was trimmed by 2 bases and V by 4 bases; bases with no gene match: 7. This CDR3 is built from 15 residues. The CDR3 protein is CASSSKGQKNYGYTF. The CDR3 DNA is TGTGCCAGCAGTTCGAAGGGACAGAAGAACTATGGCTACACCTTC.

The V and J genes are TRBV30 and TRBJ2-3, with TRBD1 identical over 7 bases. Unmatched junction bases numbered 2, after V lost 1 base and J lost 1 base. Germline V lookup: CDR1 GTSNPN, CDR2 SVGIG (reference sequence). The CDR3 sequence is 14 residues long. CDR3 protein: CAWSARGRTDTQYF. The CDR3 nucleotides are TGTGCCTGGAGTGCAAGGGGGCGCACAGATACGCAGTATTTT.

J is TRBJ1-1 and V is TRBV14; TRBD1 is a possible D gene (6 bases). Germline V gives CDR1 SGHDN, CDR2 FVKESK. The CDR3 is 16 amino acids. V lost 4 bases to trimming and J lost 5 bases, with 20 bases between them. In DNA, the CDR3 is TGTGCCAGCAGCCTAGGGGGGGGAGAGGTTTGGACTGAAGCTTTCTTT. Translated: CASSLGGGEVWTEAFF.

This rearrangement joins TRBV6-5 to TRBJ1-6; possible D gene TRBD1, 6 bases. The CDR3 has 14 amino acids. Germline-derived CDR1 and CDR2 are MNHEY and SVGAGI. The V and J ends lost 5 bases and 7 bases respectively, with 12 bases between them. The CDR3 protein is CASSPWDTNSPLHF. The CDR3 DNA follows: TGTGCCAGCAGTCCCTGGGACACCAATTCACCCCTCCACTTT.

This clone appeared a single time. The chain uses TRBV4-1 and TRBJ2-6; 11 positions match TRBD1. Germline values: CDR1 MGHRA, CDR2 YSYEKL. The junction had 9 bases not matched to a gene; V was cut back by 4 bases and J by 1 base. This CDR3 is 19 amino acids long. The CDR3 reads CASSPLFGQGASGANVLTF. DNA of the CDR3: TGCGCCAGCAGCCCGTTATTCGGACAGGGGGCGTCTGGGGCCAACGTCCTGACTTTC.

V gene TRBV6-5 combines with J gene TRBJ2-3; 10 bases match TRBD1. The V gene's germline CDR1 is MNHEY and CDR2 SVGAGI. The CDR3 is 15 amino acids. The V and J ends lost 4 bases and 3 bases, in that order; junction bases with no gene match: 4. In DNA, the CDR3 is TGTGCCAGCAGTTCCCGGGACAGGGGAACAGATACGCAGTATTTT. Protein: CASSSRDRGTDTQYF.

This sequence joins TRBV6-1 and TRBJ1-2; D is unresolved. The CDR3 contains 15 residues. The ends were cut back, 2 bases at V and 4 bases at J, with 14 bases in the middle. Germline assignment: CDR1 MNHNS and CDR2 SASEGT. This CDR3 reads CASSENPRGSYGYTF. The CDR3 DNA follows: TGTGCCAGCAGTGAAAATCCTCGAGGATCCTATGGCTACACCTTC.

In DNA, the CDR3 is TGTGCCAGCTCACAGACAGGCCAGCAGTCAGATACGCAGTATTTT. It encodes CASSQTGQQSDTQYF. The V call is TRBV18, the J call TRBJ2-3; D might be TRBD1 (6 bases). CDR1 is KGHSH, CDR2 LQKENI, per germline. V dropped 4 bases and J dropped 4 bases, with 15 bases sitting between them. The CDR3 has 15 residues.

This rearrangement joins TRBV9 to TRBJ1-5, with D possibly being TRBD1 (5 bases). The CDR3 covers 15 residues. Trimming cost V 1 base and J 0 bases, with 8 bases left between them. Germline loops: CDR1 SGDLS, CDR2 YYNGEE. CDR3 amino acids: CASSVSGNSNQPQHF. The CDR3 nucleotides are TGTGCCAGCAGCGTATCAGGGAATAGCAATCAGCCCCAGCATTTT.

V and J are TRBV12-5 and TRBJ1-1; a weak D match, TRBD1 (5 bases). Trimming cost V 1 base and J 8 bases, with 11 bases left between them. CDR3 size: 13 residues. Per the germline V gene, CDR1 is LGHNT and CDR2 is FRNRAP. As DNA, the CDR3 is TGTGCTAGTGGTTTGGAAGGCAGGGCGGAAGCTTTCTTT. Translated: CASGLEGRAEAFF.

V gene TRBV6-5 combines with J gene TRBJ2-7, with D uncertain. The V and J ends lost 2 bases and 9 bases respectively, with 14 bases between them. The CDR3 totals 13 residues. Germline values: CDR1 MNHEY, CDR2 SVGAGI. The CDR3 DNA sequence: TGTGCCAGCAGTTACCCTGAACCCGGCGGGCAGTACTTC. Amino acids: CASSYPEPGGQYF.

The chain couples TRBV7-9 to TRBJ1-4; no reliable D call. The CDR3 totals 16 residues. CDR1 is SEHNR, CDR2 FQNEAQ, per germline (reference sequence). Deletions cut 4 bases from V and 4 bases from J, with 16 bases between. The CDR3 reads CASSYPRTVVNEKLFF. In nucleotides, the CDR3 is TGTGCCAGCAGCTACCCCCGAACAGTAGTTAATGAAAAACTGTTTTTT.

The chain couples TRBV2 to TRBJ2-7; D perhaps matches TRBD1 (6 bases). Germline-derived CDR1 and CDR2 are SNHLY and FYNNEI. Trimming took off 3 bases at V and 6 bases at J, with 15 bases between the two ends. The CDR3 consists of 14 residues. As DNA, the CDR3 is TGTGCCAGCAGTGACGGACAGAGCCTGGGCGAGCAGTACTTC. Its protein is CASSDGQSLGEQYF.

This chain links TRBV4-2 with TRBJ1-1, with a weak D call TRBD1 (5 bases). Germline-derived CDR1 and CDR2 are LGHNA and YNFKEQ. This CDR3 comprises 15 residues. V was pared by 1 base and J by 5 bases, with 14 bases between. CDR3 coding DNA: TGTGCCAGCAGCCAAGTTCACCCAAGGACAACTGAAGCTTTCTTT. It translates to CASSQVHPRTTEAFF.

The rearrangement uses TRBV19 and TRBJ1-1, with 9 positions matching TRBD1. Unmatched junction bases numbered 7, after V lost 4 bases and J lost 1 base. This CDR3 is 16 amino acids long. Germline CDR1 and CDR2: LNHDA and SQIVND (reference sequence). The CDR3 region is CASSRTGGAKNTEAFF. CDR3 nucleotides: TGTGCCAGTAGTAGAACAGGGGGCGCGAAGAACACTGAAGCTTTCTTT.

This clone was detected only a few times. This sequence joins TRBV18 and TRBJ1-2; no clear D. Germline V gene lookup returns CDR1 KGHSH and CDR2 LQKENI. V lost 3 bases and J 3 bases, leaving 11 bases between the germline ends. The CDR3 has 14 residues. This CDR3 reads CASSPNGAYYGYTF. DNA for the CDR3: TGTGCCAGCTCACCGAACGGAGCATACTATGGCTACACCTTC.

V usage is TRBV18 and J usage is TRBJ2-3; D gene ambiguous. The germline gives CDR1 KGHSH, CDR2 LQKENI. The germline V and J ends were trimmed by 4 bases and 0 bases, with 8 bases remaining between them. CDR3 length: 14 amino acids. DNA of the CDR3: TGTGCCAGCTCACTTCAGTCAAGCACAGATACGCAGTATTTT. This encodes CASSLQSSTDTQYF.

V and J are TRBV2 and TRBJ1-2; 9 bases fit TRBD1. The V segment lost 6 bases and the J segment 5 bases; nucleotides outside the gene matches: 7. CDR3 length equals 14 residues. CDR1 is SNHLY and CDR2 is FYNNEI in the germline V gene. The CDR3 coding sequence is TGTGCCAGCAGAGGGACAGGGACGCGATATGGCTACACCTTC. This gives the protein CASRGTGTRYGYTF.

This chain connects TRBV19 to TRBJ2-1; TRBD1 aligns across 10 bases. This CDR3 has 15 amino acids. The junction had 9 bases not matched to a gene; V was cut back by 5 bases and J by 8 bases. The germline V gene has CDR1 LNHDA and CDR2 SQIVND (reference sequence). CDR3 loop: CASSATGTGVHEQFF. The CDR3 region has the DNA TGTGCCAGTAGTGCCACCGGGACAGGGGTTCATGAGCAGTTCTTC.